What follows are 4 T cell receptor beta chains derived from one specimen sequenced in a study of early T cells in non-severe SARS-CoV-2 infection. MiXCR, applied by TCRdb to the 5' RACE reads, yields one record per CDR3 protein. Of some 97,000 distinct CDR3 sequences in the sample, approximately 11% were seen once. Sample: whole blood, taken at baseline. The receptor set was obtained from an adult who was a healthcare worker with PCR-confirmed SARS-CoV-2 infection or an uninfected control (not recorded which).

The chain has TRBV5-4 and TRBJ2-1, with TRBD2 identical over 15 bases. The germline V gene has CDR1 SGHNT and CDR2 YYREEE (reference sequence). The CDR3 length is 15 residues. Germline trimming cut 4 bases from V and 7 bases from J; bases unmatched to any gene: 3. The CDR3 DNA reads as TGTGCCAGCAGCCGGACTAGCGGGAGGGGGAATGAGCAGTTCTTC. The encoded protein is CASSRTSGRGNEQFF.

V is TRBV6-5 and J is TRBJ1-1; D uncertain. The V end lost 5 bases, the J end lost 6 bases, and 16 bases lay between the germline ends. This CDR3 has 14 residues. Germline V gene data show CDR1 as MNHEY and CDR2 as SVGAGI. The CDR3 DNA sequence: TGTGCCAGCAGTCCAGTCACGGGATGGCCTGAAGCTTTCTTT. Amino acids: CASSPVTGWPEAFF.

This clonotype was counted many times. This sequence joins TRBV29-1 and TRBJ2-6; the D is unclear. The CDR3 contains 13 residues. Per germline, CDR1 SQVTM and CDR2 ANQGSEA. Trimming took 4 bases from V and 0 from J, leaving 4 bases between them. CDR3 sequence reads: CSVAISGANVLTF. In nucleotides, the CDR3 is TGCAGCGTTGCTATCTCTGGGGCCAACGTCCTGACTTTC.

This clonotype has a count of ten or more. V usage is TRBV7-2 and J usage is TRBJ2-1; D perhaps matches TRBD2 (6 bases). Trimming cost V 10 bases and J 3 bases, with 16 bases left between them. Per germline, CDR1 SGHTA and CDR2 FQGNSA. The CDR3 extends over 14 amino acids. The CDR3 sequence: CAINGLSNYNEQFF. In DNA, the CDR3 is TGTGCCATCAACGGACTATCGAACTACAATGAGCAGTTCTTC.